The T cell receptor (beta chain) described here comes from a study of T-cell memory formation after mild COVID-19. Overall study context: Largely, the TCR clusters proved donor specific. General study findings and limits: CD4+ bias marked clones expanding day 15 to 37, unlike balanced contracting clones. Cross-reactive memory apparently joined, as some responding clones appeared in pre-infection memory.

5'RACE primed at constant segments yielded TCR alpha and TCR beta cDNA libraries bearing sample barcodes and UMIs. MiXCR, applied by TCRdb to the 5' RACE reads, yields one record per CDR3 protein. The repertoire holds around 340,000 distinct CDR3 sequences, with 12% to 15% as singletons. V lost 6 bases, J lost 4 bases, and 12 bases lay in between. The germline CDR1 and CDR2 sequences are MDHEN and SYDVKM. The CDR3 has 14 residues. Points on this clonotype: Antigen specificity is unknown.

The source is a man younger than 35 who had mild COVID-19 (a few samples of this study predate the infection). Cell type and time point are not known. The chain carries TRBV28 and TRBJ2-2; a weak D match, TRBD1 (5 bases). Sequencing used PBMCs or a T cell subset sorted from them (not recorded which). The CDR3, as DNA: TGTGCCAGCAGCCTCCCTGGGGCCACCGGGGAGCTGTTTTTT. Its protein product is CASSLPGATGELFF. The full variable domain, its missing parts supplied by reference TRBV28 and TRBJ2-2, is DVKVTQSSRYLVKRTGEKVFLECVQDMDHENMFWYRQDPGLGLRLIYFSYDVKMKEKGDIPEGYSVSREKKERFSLILESASTNQTSMYLCASSLPGATGELFFGEGSRLTVL.